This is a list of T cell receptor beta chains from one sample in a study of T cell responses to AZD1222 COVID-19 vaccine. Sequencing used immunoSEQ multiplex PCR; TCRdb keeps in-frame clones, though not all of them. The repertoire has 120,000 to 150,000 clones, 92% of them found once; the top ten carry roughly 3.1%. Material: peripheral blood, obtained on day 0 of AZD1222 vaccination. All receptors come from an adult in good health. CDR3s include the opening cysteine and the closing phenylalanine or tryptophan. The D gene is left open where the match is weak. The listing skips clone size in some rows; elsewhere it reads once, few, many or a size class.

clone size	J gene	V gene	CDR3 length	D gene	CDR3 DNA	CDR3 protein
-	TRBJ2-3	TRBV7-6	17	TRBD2	TGTGCCAGCAGCTTGGGCCTTACGGGAGGCCGCACAGATACGCAGTATTTT	CASSLGLTGGRTDTQYF
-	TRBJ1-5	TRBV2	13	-	TGTGCCAGCAGTGACATGAGGGATCAGCCCCAGCATTTT	CASSDMRDQPQHF
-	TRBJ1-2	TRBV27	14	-	TGTGCCAGCAGTCCATCGACAGTCAACTATGGCTACACCTTC	CASSPSTVNYGYTF
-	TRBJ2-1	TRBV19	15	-	TGTGCCAGTAGTATGTTGAGGCCGCGGGACAATGAGCAGTTCTTC	CASSMLRPRDNEQFF
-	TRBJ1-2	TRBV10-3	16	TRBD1	TGTGCCATCAGTGAGCAGGGACAGGGAGGCGACTATGGCTACACCTTC	CAISEQGQGGDYGYTF
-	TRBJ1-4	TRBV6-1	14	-	TGTGCCAGCAGTGAAATTGGTGGTAATGAAAAACTGTTTTTT	CASSEIGGNEKLFF
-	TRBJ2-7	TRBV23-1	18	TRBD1	TGCGCCAGCAGTCACTCACACCCACCTAGACAGGGACCGTACGAGCAGTACTTC	CASSHSHPPRQGPYEQYF
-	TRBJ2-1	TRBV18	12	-	TGTGCCAGCTCACCACCGGGATATGAGCAGTTCTTC	CASSPPGYEQFF
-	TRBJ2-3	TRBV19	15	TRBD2	TGTGCCAGTAGTATCGATCCTGGGGGGGCAGATACGCAGTATTTT	CASSIDPGGADTQYF
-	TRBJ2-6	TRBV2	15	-	TGTGCCAGCAGTCCGGGAGCGGCCGGGGCCAACGTCCTGACTTTC	CASSPGAAGANVLTF
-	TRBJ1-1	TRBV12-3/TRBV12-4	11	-	TGTGCCAGCAACCTCCGGGAAGTCGCTTTCTTT	CASNLREVAFF
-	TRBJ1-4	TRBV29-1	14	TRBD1	TGCAGCGTTGATTCCCCACAGGGGAGTGAAAAACTGTTTTTT	CSVDSPQGSEKLFF
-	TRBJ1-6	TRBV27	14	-	TGTGCCAGCAGTTTAACAGGGAGTCGTTCACCCCTCCACTTT	CASSLTGSRSPLHF
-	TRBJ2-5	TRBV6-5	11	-	TGTGCCAGCGTCCTAAGGGAGACCCAGTACTTC	CASVLRETQYF
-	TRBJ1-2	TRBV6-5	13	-	TGTGCCAGCAGTTACTCGGGCCCTTATGGCTACACCTTC	CASSYSGPYGYTF
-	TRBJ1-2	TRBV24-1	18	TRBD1	TGTGCCACCAGTGATCGTTACGCGACAGGGAAGTACAACTATGGCTACACCTTC	CATSDRYATGKYNYGYTF
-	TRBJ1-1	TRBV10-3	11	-	TGTGCCATCAGATCAAACCGGTGGGCTTTCTTT	CAIRSNRWAFF
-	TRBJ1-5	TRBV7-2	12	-	TGTGCCAGCAGTTCTATGGGTCAGCCCCAGCATTTT	CASSSMGQPQHF
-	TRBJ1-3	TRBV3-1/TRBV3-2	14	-	TGTGCCAGCAGCCCACTCCCGCAAGGAAACACCATATATTTT	CASSPLPQGNTIYF
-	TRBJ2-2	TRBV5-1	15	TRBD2	TGCGCCAGCAGCTCTCCGGGAGGGAACACCGGGGAGCTGTTTTTT	CASSSPGGNTGELFF
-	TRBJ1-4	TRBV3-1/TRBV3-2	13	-	TGTGCCAGCAGCCAAGGCAACGATGAAAAACTGTTTTTT	CASSQGNDEKLFF
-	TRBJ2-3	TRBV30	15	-	TGTGCCTGGAGTCGGGCTAGCCAAAGCACAGATACGCAGTATTTT	CAWSRASQSTDTQYF
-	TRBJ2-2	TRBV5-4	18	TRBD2	TGTGCCAGCAGCTCCACAACGGTGGGCGGGAGGAGACACGGGGAGCTGTTTTTT	CASSSTTVGGRRHGELFF
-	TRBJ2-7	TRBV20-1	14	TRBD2	TGCAGTGCTAGTTGGCGGGAGAGTTCGTACGAGCAGTACTTC	CSASWRESSYEQYF
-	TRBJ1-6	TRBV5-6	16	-	TGTGCCAGCAGCTTGGCGCCTAGCTCCTATAATTCACCCCTCCACTTT	CASSLAPSSYNSPLHF
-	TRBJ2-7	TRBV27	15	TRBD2	TGTGCCAGCAGTACCGGGGCGGGAGGAACCTACGAGCAGTACTTC	CASSTGAGGTYEQYF
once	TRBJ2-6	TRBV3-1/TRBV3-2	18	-	TGTGCCAGCAGCCAATTCGGAAGCCGGAGCTCTGGGGCCAACGTCCTGACTTTC	CASSQFGSRSSGANVLTF
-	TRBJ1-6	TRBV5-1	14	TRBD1	TGCGCCAGCAGCAGAGACAGGGTCGATTCACCCCTCCACTTT	CASSRDRVDSPLHF
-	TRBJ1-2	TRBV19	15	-	TGTGCCAGTAGTATAGATGGGGAAGGGGTAGGTGGCTACACCTTC	CASSIDGEGVGGYTF
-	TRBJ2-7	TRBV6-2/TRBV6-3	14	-	TGTGCCAGCAGTTACTCCGGCCAGCTCAACGAGCAGTACTTC	CASSYSGQLNEQYF
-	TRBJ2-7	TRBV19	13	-	TGTGCCACCCGGGAGACAGAGGCCTACGAGCAGTACTTC	CATRETEAYEQYF
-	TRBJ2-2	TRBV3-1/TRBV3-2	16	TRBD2	TGTGCCAGCAGCCAAGTTGCGGGAGTTCCGAGGGGGGAGCTGTTTTTT	CASSQVAGVPRGELFF
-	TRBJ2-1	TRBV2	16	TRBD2	TGTGCCAGCACGTTGGGACTAGCGGGACCTCGGGATGAGCAGTTCTTC	CASTLGLAGPRDEQFF